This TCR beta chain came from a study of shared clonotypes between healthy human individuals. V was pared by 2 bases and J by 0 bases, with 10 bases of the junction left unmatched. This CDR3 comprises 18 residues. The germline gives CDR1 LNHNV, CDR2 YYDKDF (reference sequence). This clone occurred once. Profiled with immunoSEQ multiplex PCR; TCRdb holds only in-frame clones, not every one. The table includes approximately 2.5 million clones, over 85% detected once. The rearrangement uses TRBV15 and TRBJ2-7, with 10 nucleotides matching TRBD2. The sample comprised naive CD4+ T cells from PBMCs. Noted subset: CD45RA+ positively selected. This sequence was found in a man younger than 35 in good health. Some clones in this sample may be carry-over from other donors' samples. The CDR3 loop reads CATSRSQRLAGISYEQYF. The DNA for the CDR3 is TGTGCCACCAGCAGATCTCAGCGACTAGCGGGCATCTCCTACGAGCAGTACTTC.